The source of this TCR beta chain is a study of T cell changes during pregnancy in multiple sclerosis. TCRdb keeps only in-frame clones here, not all; method: immunoSEQ multiplex PCR. The data contain roughly 110,000 clones, approximately 90% of them singletons. The ends were cut back, 4 bases at V and 4 bases at J, with 7 bases in the middle. CDR3 length: 12 residues. Germline V lookup: CDR1 MNHEY, CDR2 SVGAGI. The chain recombines TRBV6-5 with TRBJ1-1; unclear D gene. This specimen was peripheral blood, taken in the third trimester of pregnancy. The receptor was isolated from a female donor in good health, enrolled as a control in a pregnancy study. The DNA for the CDR3 is TGTGCCAGCAGTTTCAGTGGCACTGAAGCTTTCTTT. This encodes CASSFSGTEAFF.